The clone carrying this T cell receptor beta chain was counted many times. Its specificity is unknown. The time point is: sample taken at primary tumor resection. Unsorted samples of tumor, nontumor lung or frozen PBMC had their whole RNA sequenced. The CDR3 length is 16 residues. The ends lost 1 base at V and 6 bases at J; junction bases unmatched: 10. In germline, CDR1 is LGHNA, CDR2 YNFKEQ. TCRdb re-called the 5' RACE reads through MiXCR, storing one row per CDR3 protein. The sample consists of about 23,000 distinct CDR3 sequences, approximately 4.7% of them appearing once. This entry belongs to a study of spatial heterogeneity in lung cancer. Findings of the study overall: Expanded tumor TCRs that were ubiquitous appeared in blood more at resection than follow-up.

The genes are TRBV4-2 and TRBJ2-7; 9 positions agree with TRBD2. This TCR derives from a male donor with early-stage non-small cell lung cancer. Specimen: PBMCs, collected at surgery. Written as DNA, the CDR3 is TGTGCCAGCAGCCAAGCGGCGGGGGGGGCAGGGCTCGAGCAGTACTTC. Translating gives CASSQAAGGAGLEQYF.